The clone carrying this T cell receptor beta chain was detected only a few times. Its cognate antigen is unknown. The ends lost 2 bases at V and 10 bases at J; junction bases unmatched: 5. The CDR3 is made up of 13 amino acids. Germline V gene lookup returns CDR1 MDHEN and CDR2 SYDVKM. The table came from immunoSEQ multiplex PCR; TCRdb's copy has only in-frame clones and leaves some out. The table lists roughly 140,000 clones, around nine tenths of them singletons. The sample comes from a study of T cell responses to AZD1222 COVID-19 vaccine. Study conclusions and caveats: Repertoires were obtained only post-peak T cell response.

This TCR came from an adult in good health. The sample was peripheral blood, taken on day 0 of AZD1222 vaccination. This chain links TRBV28 with TRBJ2-1, with 7 nucleotides matching TRBD2. CDR3 sequence (DNA): TGTGCCAGCAGTTTAGGCGGGAGTCGCGAGCAGTTCTTC. It yields the protein CASSLGGSREQFF.